In this sample, the clone carrying this T cell receptor (beta chain) turned up many times. Antigen specificity is unknown. TCRdb recomputed calls from the reads with MiXCR, one row per CDR3 protein. Among more than 300,000 distinct CDR3 sequences, nearly 35% were seen once, and the ten largest hold approximately 13%. The sample originates from a study of T cell repertoires in cytomegalovirus infection. Study-level background: Use of recently identified HLA-C-restricted and well-studied HLA-B-restricted CMV epitopes was part of the study. Matching HLA type, along with CMV infection, was indicated by public TCR beta signatures. General study points: Dominating the ex vivo response were TCR beta clonotypes that were CMV-specific and HLA-C-restricted.

This clonotype originated in a human donor in good health (CMV status not recorded). Some clones in this sample may be carry-over from other donors' samples. The sample in question was cultured PBMCs, obtained from culture after CMV antigen stimulation.

The CDR3 loop reads CASIRGGTEAFF. CDR3 in DNA: TGTGCCAGCATCAGGGGGGGGACTGAAGCTTTCTTT. J is TRBJ1-1 and V is TRBV6-2 or TRBV6-3, with TRBD1 matching over 7 bases. Germline V CDR1 and CDR2: MNHEY, SVGEGT. V was pared by 7 bases and J by 5 bases, with 4 bases of the junction left unmatched. CDR3 size: 12 residues.